Reported below is one T cell receptor (beta chain). The data belong to a study of blood T cell repertoires in COVID-19. For the study at large: The analysed material was cDNA or gDNA that came from T cells, B-cell-depleted T cells, or PBMCs.

In the study's own analysis: From reference gene primer amplification, estimates of nucleated cell counts were derived. Clones were read by immunoSEQ multiplex PCR, and TCRdb kept only the in-frame ones, dropping some. V, J and clone size reflect that table, while D and trimming were determined from the DNA. The sample consists of 400,000 to 550,000 clones, roughly 89% of them appearing once. From germline, CDR1 is KGHSH and CDR2 LQKENI. The length of the CDR3 is 17 residues. Losses at the gene ends were 4 bases for V and 1 base for J; bases not matched to a gene: 9. The J gene is TRBJ1-5, the V gene TRBV18; 8 nucleotides line up with TRBD1. This sequence was found in a woman aged 30 to 39 with acute or convalescent COVID-19. Input material: peripheral blood. CDR3 protein: CASSLDRGSLSNQPQHF. The CDR3 DNA is TGTGCCAGCTCACTCGACAGGGGTAGTCTAAGCAATCAGCCCCAGCATTTT.